Listed below are T cell receptor beta chains from one sample, sequenced in a study of blood T cells in healthy people across ages. TCRdb independently ran MiXCR on the 5' RACE reads; one entry per CDR3 protein. The data show over 1,500,000 distinct CDR3 sequences, 35% to 50% seen once. The sample taken for sequencing was blood. All receptors derive from a human donor in good health. Both conserved end residues are part of each CDR3. A D gene is named only where the DNA matches it firmly. Clone size is shown for a subset of rows, as once, few, many or a class of expanded clone.

D gene,J gene,V gene,clone size,CDR3 protein,CDR3 DNA
TRBD1,TRBJ1-2,TRBV7-9,NA,CASSSIGTELNYGYTF,TGTGCCAGCAGCTCAATCGGGACAGAACTTAACTATGGCTACACCTTC
NA,TRBJ2-1,TRBV12-3/TRBV12-4,NA,CASSSRLEAYNEQFF,TGTGCCAGCAGTTCGAGACTAGAGGCCTACAATGAGCAGTTCTTC
NA,TRBJ2-1,TRBV11-2,NA,CASSDLGSYNEQFF,TGTGCCAGCAGCGATCTAGGCTCCTACAATGAGCAGTTCTTC
NA,TRBJ2-7,TRBV11-2,NA,CASSLSMGQGYEQYF,TGTGCCAGCAGCCTATCTATGGGCCAAGGCTACGAGCAGTACTTC
NA,TRBJ2-7,TRBV4-1,NA,CASRPTGVRFYEQYF,TGCGCCAGCCGTCCGACTGGGGTCCGATTCTACGAGCAGTACTTC
NA,TRBJ2-4,TRBV4-2,NA,CASSQDNGEQYF,TGTGCCAGCAGCCAAGATAACGGGGAGCAGTACTTC
NA,TRBJ2-4,TRBV6-5,NA,CAGSPGQLDIQYF,TGTGCCGGCAGCCCCGGACAGCTGGACATTCAGTACTTC
TRBD1,TRBJ1-2,TRBV15,NA,CATSRDQTGDDGYTF,TGTGCCACCAGCAGGGATCAGACAGGGGATGATGGCTACACCTTC
NA,TRBJ1-1,TRBV5-1,NA,CASSAGIMNTEAFF,TGCGCCAGCTCGGCAGGGATAATGAACACTGAAGCTTTCTTT
NA,TRBJ2-1,TRBV12-3/TRBV12-4,NA,CASRPTSMDEQFF,TGTGCCAGCAGACCTACTAGCATGGATGAGCAGTTCTTC
TRBD1,TRBJ2-7,TRBV12-3/TRBV12-4,NA,CASSHQRDSVYEQYF,TGTGCCAGCAGCCATCAACGGGACAGCGTCTACGAGCAGTACTTC
NA,TRBJ1-2,TRBV11-3,NA,CASSWTPLRGYTF,TGTGCCAGCAGTTGGACCCCCTTGAGAGGCTACACCTTC
TRBD1,TRBJ2-7,TRBV6-5,NA,CASSYSTGITTYEQYF,TGTGCCAGCAGTTACTCGACAGGGATTACTACCTACGAGCAGTACTTC
NA,TRBJ2-1,TRBV9,NA,CASSVAPSSYNEQFF,TGTGCCAGCAGCGTAGCTCCGAGCTCCTACAATGAGCAGTTCTTC
NA,TRBJ1-1,TRBV4-3,NA,CASSQDTWGGTEAFF,TGCGCCAGCAGCCAAGACACCTGGGGGGGCACTGAAGCTTTCTTT
TRBD2,TRBJ2-1,TRBV7-2,few,CASSLAGPHFDEQFF,TGTGCTAGCAGCTTAGCGGGACCCCATTTTGATGAGCAGTTCTTC
TRBD1,TRBJ2-5,TRBV10-3,NA,CAISRQGEETQYF,TGTGCCATCAGTCGACAGGGGGAAGAGACCCAGTACTTC
TRBD2,TRBJ2-3,TRBV11-2,NA,CASSFRLAGGLADTQYF,TGTGCCAGCAGCTTCCGACTAGCGGGGGGGCTGGCAGATACGCAGTATTTT
NA,TRBJ2-6,TRBV20-1,NA,CSARISSGANVLTF,TGCAGTGCTAGAATCAGCTCTGGGGCCAACGTCCTGACTTTC
NA,TRBJ2-1,TRBV11-1,NA,CASSLPGGMENEQFF,TGTGCCAGCAGCTTACCGGGGGGCATGGAAAATGAGCAGTTCTTC
NA,TRBJ1-2,TRBV4-3,few,CASSQEVIQHYGYTF,TGCGCCAGCAGCCAAGAAGTGATACAGCACTATGGCTACACCTTC
NA,TRBJ1-1,TRBV9,NA,CASSVDLDSSAAFF,TGTGCCAGCAGCGTAGACCTAGACAGTTCGGCAGCTTTCTTT
NA,TRBJ1-4,TRBV25-1,few,CASSEFKGGGEKLFF,TGTGCCAGCAGTGAATTTAAAGGCGGGGGCGAAAAACTGTTTTTT
NA,TRBJ2-3,TRBV20-1,many,CSARAGRGWDTQYF,TGCAGTGCTAGAGCCGGACGGGGGTGGGATACGCAGTATTTT
NA,TRBJ1-4,TRBV12-3/TRBV12-4,many,CASSQNREEKLFF,TGTGCCAGCAGTCAGAACCGGGAAGAAAAACTGTTTTTT
NA,TRBJ2-3,TRBV12-3/TRBV12-4,NA,CASSPSLARGRTDTQYF,TGTGCCAGCAGCCCCAGCCTAGCGAGAGGAAGGACAGATACGCAGTATTTT
NA,TRBJ2-3,TRBV4-3,NA,CASSQLQRTDTQYF,TGCGCCAGCAGCCAATTACAAAGGACAGATACGCAGTATTTT
TRBD1,TRBJ1-5,TRBV7-2,NA,CASSLGQGLGSQHF,TGTGCCAGCAGCCTCGGACAGGGACTTGGATCCCAGCATTTT
NA,TRBJ2-4,TRBV20-1,few,CSARERATGAGNIQYF,TGCAGTGCTAGGGAAAGGGCTACGGGTGCTGGGAACATTCAGTACTTC
TRBD1,TRBJ2-2,TRBV5-1,NA,CASSSQGPNTGERFF,TGCGCCAGCAGCTCACAGGGGCCGAACACCGGGGAGCGGTTTTTT
TRBD1,TRBJ2-1,TRBV12-3/TRBV12-4,NA,CASSGQGASSYNEQFF,TGTGCCAGCAGCGGACAGGGGGCGAGCTCCTACAATGAGCAGTTCTTC
TRBD1,TRBJ1-1,TRBV5-1,NA,CASSLAGRLGQEAFF,TGCGCCAGCAGCTTGGCCGGTAGGTTGGGACAGGAGGCTTTCTTT
NA,TRBJ2-5,TRBV24-1,NA,CATSTGRQTQYF,TGCGCCACCAGTACAGGGAGGCAGACCCAGTACTTC
TRBD2,TRBJ2-3,TRBV7-9,few,CASSPGSGAPDTQYF,TGTGCCAGCAGCCCGGGAAGCGGGGCCCCAGATACGCAGTATTTT
NA,TRBJ1-6,TRBV7-6,NA,CASSISGPIEGSPLHF,TGTGCCAGCAGCATCTCCGGGCCGATCGAGGGCTCACCCCTCCACTTT
TRBD1,TRBJ2-1,TRBV4-1,few,CASSRTTGDNYNEQFF,TGCGCCAGCAGCCGTACGACAGGGGACAATTACAATGAGCAGTTCTTC
TRBD1,TRBJ1-2,TRBV12-3/TRBV12-4,NA,CASTTRDRGLDGYTF,TGTGCCAGCACTACAAGGGACAGGGGGCTGGATGGCTACACCTTC
TRBD2,TRBJ2-5,TRBV9,few,CASSVSAGGHQETQYF,TGTGCCAGCAGCGTATCAGCGGGGGGCCACCAAGAGACCCAGTACTTC
TRBD1,TRBJ2-7,TRBV28,many,CASRHRTGGSYEQYF,TGTGCCAGCAGACACCGGACAGGGGGGTCCTACGAGCAGTACTTC
NA,TRBJ1-1,TRBV29-1,NA,CSVEYGDRTEAFF,TGCAGCGTTGAATATGGAGATCGCACTGAAGCTTTCTTT
TRBD1,TRBJ2-6,TRBV7-3,NA,CASSSYRGPGANVLTF,TGTGCCAGCAGCTCGTACAGGGGTCCCGGGGCCAACGTCCTGACTTTC
NA,TRBJ2-3,TRBV7-2,NA,CASSLEGRGPTDTQYF,TGTGCCAGCAGCTTAGAGGGACGGGGACCCACAGATACGCAGTATTTT
TRBD1,TRBJ2-7,TRBV5-1,NA,CASSLFEARDRGHEQYF,TGCGCCAGCAGCCTTTTCGAAGCCCGGGACAGGGGCCACGAGCAGTACTTC
NA,TRBJ2-1,TRBV6-1,NA,CASASGVAYNEQFF,TGTGCCAGCGCCTCGGGAGTCGCCTACAATGAGCAGTTCTTC
TRBD2,TRBJ2-7,TRBV7-2,few,CASSLSSGGTGEQYF,TGTGCCAGCAGCTTGTCTAGCGGGGGGACGGGCGAGCAGTACTTC